Listed here are 19 T cell receptor beta chains from one sample, sequenced in a study of blood T cell repertoires in COVID-19. Only in-frame clones appear in the TCRdb table, and some are missing; sequencing was by immunoSEQ multiplex PCR. In the table there are 310,000 or so clones, roughly 86% of which are singletons. Sequencing was performed on peripheral blood. These receptors were taken from a woman between 25 and 40 years old who had recovered from COVID-19.

The chain combines TRBV5-1 with TRBJ1-1; TRBD1 matches at 7 bases. CDR3 length: 16 residues. J gave up 0 bases and V 2 bases, and 7 bases lay outside the gene matches. Germline V gene sequence: CDR1 SGHRS, CDR2 YFSETQ. In DNA, the CDR3 is TGCGCCAGCAGCTTAACAGGGGCTACCATGAACACTGAAGCTTTCTTT. This translates into CASSLTGATMNTEAFF.

The chain employs TRBV2 and TRBJ2-5, with D perhaps TRBD2 (5 bases). The CDR3 runs 12 residues. Trimming removed 9 bases at V and 3 bases at J, with 11 bases between. Germline loops: CDR1 SNHLY, CDR2 FYNNEI. The CDR3 DNA reads TGTGCCAGAAAGAAGGAGGAAGAGACCCAGTACTTC. Translation gives CARKKEEETQYF.

CDR3 bases: TGTGCCAGCAGTCCGGGACTAGTTATCTACGAGCAGTACTTC. It specifies CASSPGLVIYEQYF. The chain joins TRBV19 to TRBJ2-7; TRBD2 agrees at 8 bases. CDR3 length equals 14 residues. V was pared by 9 bases and J by 3 bases, with 10 bases of the junction left unmatched. Germline V gene sequence: CDR1 LNHDA, CDR2 SQIVND (reference sequence).

The CDR3 DNA reads as TGTGCCAGTATGACCGGGACAGGCTACACTGAAGCTTTCTTT. Protein product: CASMTGTGYTEAFF. This chain links TRBV19 with TRBJ1-1, with TRBD1 matching over 8 bases. The germline CDR1 and CDR2 sequences are LNHDA and SQIVND (reference sequence). Trimming at V came to 7 bases and at J to 3 bases, leaving 7 bases not matched to a gene. CDR3 length: 14 amino acids.

V and J are TRBV5-1 and TRBJ2-1, with a weak D call TRBD1 (6 bases). This CDR3 region has 13 residues. V shed 1 base and J shed 7 bases, with 9 bases lying between them. Germline loops: CDR1 SGHRS, CDR2 YFSETQ. The DNA for the CDR3 is TGCGCCAGCAGCTTGTGGCAGGGGAATGAGCAGTTCTTC. This sequence encodes CASSLWQGNEQFF. Combining the CDR3 with reference TRBV5-1 and TRBJ2-1 gives the whole variable domain KAGVTQTPRYLIKTRGQQVTLSCSPISGHRSVSWYQQTPGQGLQFLFEYFSETQRNKGNFPGRFSGRQFSNSRSEMNVSTLELGDSALYLCASSLWQGNEQFFGPGTRLTVL.

V usage is TRBV6-4 and J usage is TRBJ2-3; TRBD2 aligns across 10 bases. Trimming removed 0 bases from V and 6 bases from J; junction bases left unmatched: 3. The CDR3 is 15 residues long. In germline, CDR1 is MRHNA, CDR2 SNTAGT. The CDR3 protein is CASSDSAAGGDTQYF. The CDR3 DNA sequence: TGTGCCAGCAGTGACTCGGCAGCGGGAGGGGATACGCAGTATTTT.

V and J are TRBV12-3 or TRBV12-4 and TRBJ2-5, with D uncertain. The V end lost 2 bases, the J end lost 2 bases, and 3 bases lay between the germline ends. The CDR3 totals 12 residues. CDR3 in DNA: TGTGCCAGCAGTTTACTACAAGAGACCCAGTACTTC. Its translation: CASSLLQETQYF.

This chain connects TRBV7-8 to TRBJ2-1, with 8 nucleotides matching TRBD2. Germline values: CDR1 SGHVS, CDR2 FQNEAQ. The CDR3 is 17 residues long. V was pared by 1 base and J by 0 bases, with 5 bases of the junction left unmatched. The CDR3 DNA sequence: TGTGCCAGCAGCTTAGTGGTCAGCGGGAGCTCCTACAATGAGCAGTTCTTC. Encoded protein: CASSLVVSGSSYNEQFF.

V gene TRBV19 combines with J gene TRBJ2-7, with no clear D. V lost 5 bases to trimming and J lost 2 bases, with 13 bases between them. Germline V gene lookup returns CDR1 LNHDA and CDR2 SQIVND (reference sequence). The CDR3 spans 14 residues. The DNA for the CDR3 is TGTGCCAGTAGTTCTAAATCACCGACCTACGAGCAGTACTTC. Its protein product is CASSSKSPTYEQYF.

The gene calls are TRBV6-5 and TRBJ2-7; D might be TRBD1 (6 bases). Trimming removed 6 bases from V and 6 bases from J, with 12 bases in between. The CDR3 is 12 amino acids. The germline V gene has CDR1 MNHEY and CDR2 SVGAGI. The CDR3 nucleotides read TGTGCCAGCAGCAGGGGAATCCCCGAGCAGTACTTC. Translated: CASSRGIPEQYF.

As to this clone: Germline and junction disagree at one end, which may indicate a read error. V is TRBV28 and J is TRBJ1-4; D remains ambiguous. This CDR3 contains 11 residues. In germline, CDR1 is MDHEN, CDR2 SYDVKM. CDR3 loop: CASRGTEKVFF. CDR3 sequence (DNA): TGTGCCAGCAGGGGCACCGAAAAAGTGTTTTTT.

V and J are TRBV11-2 and TRBJ2-3; D is ambiguous. Germline CDR1 reads SGHAT; CDR2 reads FQNNGV. CDR3 length: 14 residues. V lost 4 bases and J 2 bases, leaving 10 bases between the germline ends. CDR3 protein: CASSSIQYTDTQYF. In DNA form, the CDR3 reads TGTGCCAGCAGCTCCATTCAGTACACAGATACGCAGTATTTT.

The J gene is TRBJ1-3, the V gene TRBV7-2; D is unresolved. V was trimmed by 4 bases and J by 0 bases, leaving 13 bases between them. Germline V lookup: CDR1 SGHTA, CDR2 FQGNSA. The CDR3 runs to 16 residues. The CDR3 sequence is CASSSGSIFSGNTIYF. CDR3 DNA: TGTGCCAGCAGCTCCGGGAGTATTTTCTCTGGAAACACCATATATTTT.

This rearrangement joins TRBV18 to TRBJ1-4; no reliable D call. V was trimmed by 2 bases and J by 3 bases, leaving 10 bases between them. The CDR3 has 15 amino acids. Germline V CDR1 and CDR2: KGHSH, LQKENI. The CDR3 DNA is TGTGCCAGCTCACCAATGAGGGCGGCTAATGAAAAACTGTTTTTT. It specifies CASSPMRAANEKLFF. Complete variable domain (other parts from reference TRBV18 and TRBJ1-4): NAGVMQNPRHLVRRRGQEARLRCSPMKGHSHVYWYRQLPEEGLKFMVYLQKENIIDESGMPKERFSAEFPKEGPSILRIQQVVRGDSAAYFCASSPMRAANEKLFFGSGTQLSVL.

This clone was detected once. This chain links TRBV19 with TRBJ1-5; D possibly corresponds to TRBD1 (5 bases). There are 13 residues in the CDR3. V shed 7 bases and J shed 2 bases, with 9 bases lying between them. The germline V gene encodes CDR1 LNHDA and CDR2 SQIVND (reference sequence). CDR3: CASTGIGNQPQHF. The CDR3, as DNA: TGTGCCAGTACAGGGATAGGCAATCAGCCCCAGCATTTT.

CDR3: CASSQTVNSGNTIYF. CDR3 nucleotides: TGCGCCAGCAGCCAGACAGTCAACTCTGGAAACACCATATATTTT. The chain joins TRBV4-1 to TRBJ1-3, with a weak D call TRBD1 (5 bases). Germline lookup yields CDR1 MGHRA and CDR2 YSYEKL. Trimming pared 3 bases from V and 0 bases from J, leaving 9 bases between. This CDR3 is built from 15 residues.

This clone is a singleton in its sample. The chain uses TRBV20-1 and TRBJ1-1; 9 bases agree with TRBD1. V dropped 3 bases and J dropped 10; count of bases not matched to a gene: 9. The CDR3 has 13 residues. Germline-derived CDR1 and CDR2 are DFQATT and SNEGSKA (reference sequence). In nucleotides, the CDR3 is TGCAGTGCTAGTACATACAGGGGGCGCGGAGCTTTCTTT. Its translation: CSASTYRGRGAFF.

In this sample, this clone turned up once. This chain links TRBV3-1 (or the pseudogene TRBV3-2) with TRBJ2-7; 12 nucleotides line up with TRBD2. CDR1 and CDR2 from the germline V gene are LGHDT and YNNKEL (reference sequence). The V segment lost 4 bases and the J segment 9 bases; nucleotides outside the gene matches: 7. The CDR3 runs to 14 residues. CDR3 region: CASSRPGLAGLQYF. CDR3 DNA sequence: TGTGCCAGCAGCCGACCGGGACTAGCGGGTCTGCAGTACTTC.

This clone was seen a single time. The chain recombines TRBV5-1 with TRBJ2-2; 8 bases match TRBD1. V lost 5 bases, J lost 4 bases, and 7 bases stayed unmatched. Germline CDR1 SGHRS, CDR2 YFSETQ. This CDR3 is built from 15 residues. The CDR3 nucleotides read TGCGCCAGCAGTCCGACAGGGGCTTCCACCGGGGAGCTGTTTTTT. Encoded protein: CASSPTGASTGELFF.